This T cell receptor (beta chain) comes out of a study of neurological immune-mediated disorders. TCRdb redid the calling of the 5' RACE reads with MiXCR, one entry per CDR3 protein. Of over 55,000 distinct CDR3 sequences in the sample, 2% to 3% are singletons; the top ten hold approximately 3%. The length of the CDR3 is 12 residues. From germline, CDR1 is DFQATT and CDR2 SNEGSKA (reference sequence). V lost 0 bases and J lost 7, with 4 bases in between. This clonotype was counted many times. The sequenced sample was PBMCs. V and J are TRBV20-1 and TRBJ1-6; D call uncertain. The source of this sequence is a man aged 45 to 65 with multiple sclerosis. This chain's CDR3 is CSARDANSPLHF. Written as DNA, the CDR3 is TGCAGTGCTAGAGATGCGAATTCACCCCTCCACTTT.